The 4 T cell receptor beta chains below come from one sample, sequenced in a study of T cells in Graves' hyperthyroidism and ophthalmopathy. TCR beta CDR3 sequences were amplified from RNA transcripts. The study used the HTBI primer set for a first-round RT-PCR of the TCR CDR3. MiXCR, applied by TCRdb to the multiplex PCR reads, yields one record per CDR3 protein. The table records 550,000 to 700,000 distinct CDR3 sequences, roughly 46% of them present only once. The sequenced material came from peripheral blood or thyroid tissue (not recorded which). The source of these receptors is an adult woman with Graves' disease, either hyperthyroidism or ophthalmopathy (not recorded which).

V usage is TRBV7-9 and J usage is TRBJ2-3; maybe TRBD1 (6 bases). This CDR3 has 17 residues. V gave up 5 bases and J gave up 5 bases, with 23 bases separating them. Germline assignment: CDR1 SEHNR and CDR2 FQNEAQ (reference sequence). The DNA of the CDR3 is TGTGCCAGCAGCCCGAGGGTCCGAGACAGGCGGCGAGATACGCAGTATTTT. Translation gives CASSPRVRDRRRDTQYF.

The table lists this clonotype with many counts. The chain couples TRBV2 to TRBJ1-6; 8 positions agree with TRBD1. From germline, CDR1 is SNHLY and CDR2 FYNNEI. Germline trimming cut 4 bases from V and 6 bases from J; bases unmatched to any gene: 8. The CDR3 loop spans 16 amino acids. The CDR3 protein is CASSGDQGAGNSPLHF. In DNA, the CDR3 is TGTGCCAGCAGTGGAGACCAGGGGGCCGGTAATTCACCCCTCCACTTT.

The chain couples TRBV2 to TRBJ1-1; possibly TRBD1 for D (5 bases). Trimming shortened V by 4 bases and J by 0 bases, and 12 bases separated the two germline ends. Germline values: CDR1 SNHLY, CDR2 FYNNEI. CDR3 length: 15 residues. CDR3 residues: CASSGSAGLNTEAFF. The DNA of the CDR3 is TGTGCCAGCAGTGGTTCGGCAGGGCTGAACACTGAAGCTTTCTTT.

Concerning this clonotype itself: Because the CDR3 is missing its conserved closing phenylalanine or tryptophan, this is likely a read error. The CDR3 DNA reads TGCGCCAGCAGCCAGATAATTGCCGGTCAGCCCCAGCATTCA. Its translation is CASSQIIAGQPQHS. The J gene is TRBJ1-5, the V gene TRBV7-2; D is uncertain. From germline, CDR1 is SGHTA and CDR2 FQGNSA. This CDR3 region has 14 residues.